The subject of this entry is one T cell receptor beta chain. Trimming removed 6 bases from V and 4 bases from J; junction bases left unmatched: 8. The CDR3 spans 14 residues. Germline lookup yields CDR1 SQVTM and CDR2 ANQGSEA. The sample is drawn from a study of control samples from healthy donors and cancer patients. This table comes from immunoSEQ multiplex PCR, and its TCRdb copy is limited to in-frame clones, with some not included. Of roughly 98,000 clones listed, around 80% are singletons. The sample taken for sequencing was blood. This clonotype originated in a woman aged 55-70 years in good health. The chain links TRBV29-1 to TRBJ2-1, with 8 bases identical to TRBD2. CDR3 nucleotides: TGCAGCGTGGCAGCGGGAGCGAATTACAATGAGCAGTTCTTC. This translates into CSVAAGANYNEQFF.